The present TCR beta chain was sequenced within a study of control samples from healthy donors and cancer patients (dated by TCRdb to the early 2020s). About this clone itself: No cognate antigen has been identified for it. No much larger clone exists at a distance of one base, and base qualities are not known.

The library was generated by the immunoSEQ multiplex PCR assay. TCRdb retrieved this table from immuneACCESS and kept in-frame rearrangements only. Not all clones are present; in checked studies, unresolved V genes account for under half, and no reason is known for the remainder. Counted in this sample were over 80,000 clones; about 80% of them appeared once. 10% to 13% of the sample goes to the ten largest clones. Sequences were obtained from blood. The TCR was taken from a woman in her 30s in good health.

The DNA sequence follows: TGTGCCAGCAGCTTAGGGGCAGATCATGGCTACACCTTC. This is translated as CASSLGADHGYTF. Recombination joined TRBV7-9 with TRBJ1-2; the D gene remains uncertain. Trimming at the junction amounts to 1 base on V and 6 bases on J, and the germline ends lie 9 bases apart. For CDR1 and CDR2, the germline V gene (reference sequence) lists SEHNR and FQNEAQ. The CDR3, from cysteine to phenylalanine, totals 13 residues. Just CDR3 DNA is preserved here, 39 bases in frame from base 1.